The clone carrying this T cell receptor (beta chain) was detected once. The V end lost 6 bases, the J end lost 0 bases, and 8 bases lay between the germline ends. CDR3 length: 13 amino acids. The germline V gene encodes CDR1 SNHLY and CDR2 FYNNEI. The sample is drawn from a study of blood T cell repertoires in COVID-19. Study context: The cDNA or gDNA used as material had been derived from T cells, B-cell-depleted T cells, or PBMCs.

Per the original methods: Amplification of reference gene primers was used by the study to estimate nucleated cell counts. Using immunoSEQ multiplex PCR, the repertoire was profiled, and TCRdb retains in-frame clones only, with some absent. The DNA gave D and trimming, while V, J and clone size come from that table. This repertoire shows just over 90,000 clones, 86% found once; its top ten account for around 19%. The source is a woman older than 75 with acute or convalescent COVID-19. The sequencing input was peripheral blood. J is TRBJ1-2 and V is TRBV2; D is possibly TRBD1 (5 bases). CDR3 residues: CASRDTANYGYTF. CDR3 sequence (DNA): TGTGCCAGCAGGGACACCGCTAACTATGGCTACACCTTC.